Following are 5 T cell receptor beta chains from one sample sequenced in a study of blood T cell repertoires in COVID-19. Clones were read by immunoSEQ multiplex PCR, and TCRdb kept only the in-frame ones, dropping some. The sample consists of 60,000 to 65,000 clones, 70% to 85% of them appearing once. Sequencing input: peripheral blood. The receptors shown here come from a woman aged 80 or over with active or convalescent COVID-19.

In its sample, this clone was seen a few times. This chain links TRBV19 with TRBJ1-5; D perhaps matches TRBD1 (6 bases). Between the trimmed V and J ends, which lost 4 bases and 5 bases, there was a span of 15 bases. Germline lookup yields CDR1 LNHDA and CDR2 SQIVND (reference sequence). This CDR3 has 15 residues. CDR3: CASSKTGTRDQPQHF. The CDR3 coding sequence is TGTGCCAGTAGTAAAACAGGGACCAGGGATCAGCCCCAGCATTTT.

CDR3 nucleotide sequence: TGTGCCAGTACCCATGGGGCAGGGTCAAATGAAAAACTGTTTTTT. Protein: CASTHGAGSNEKLFF. The J gene is TRBJ1-4, the V gene TRBV19, with D perhaps matching TRBD1 (5 bases). The CDR3 totals 15 residues. Between the trimmed V and J ends, which lost 7 bases and 5 bases, there was a span of 17 bases. Germline CDR1 LNHDA, CDR2 SQIVND (reference sequence).

Notes on this clone: Other DNA sequences within the sample encode an identical CDR3. This chain connects TRBV5-6 to TRBJ1-1, with TRBD1 matching over 8 bases. The CDR3 is 14 amino acids. V shed 4 bases and J 4 bases; nucleotides not matched to a gene: 6. Germline lookup yields CDR1 SGHDT and CDR2 YYEEEE. CDR3 sequence reads: CASSGDRGFTEAFF. The CDR3 DNA reads TGTGCCAGCAGCGGAGACAGGGGATTCACTGAAGCTTTCTTT.

This rearrangement joins TRBV29-1 to TRBJ1-2; the match to TRBD1 covers 8 bases. Germline V CDR1 and CDR2: SQVTM, ANQGSEA. V lost 5 bases to trimming and J lost 1 base; unmatched junction nucleotides: 6. CDR3 length: 14 residues. In nucleotides, the CDR3 is TGCAGCGTTAGCCACAGGGGGTTTAACTATGGCTACACCTTC. It yields the protein CSVSHRGFNYGYTF.

The chain recombines TRBV29-1 with TRBJ1-2, with 8 bases identical to TRBD1. Trimming cost V 0 bases and J 14 bases; bases outside gene matches: 11. CDR3 size: 13 residues. Germline-derived CDR1 and CDR2 are SQVTM and ANQGSEA. CDR3 nucleotides: TGCAGCGTTGAAGAGGGACAGGAGACCCTTAGGACCTTC. Protein: CSVEEGQETLRTF. Combining the CDR3 with reference TRBV29-1 and TRBJ1-2 gives the whole variable domain SAVISQKPSRDICQRGTSLTIQCQVDSQVTMMFWYRQQPGQSLTLIATANQGSEATYESGFVIDKFPISRPNLTFSTLTVSNMSPEDSSIYLCSVEEGQETLRTFGSGTRLTVV.